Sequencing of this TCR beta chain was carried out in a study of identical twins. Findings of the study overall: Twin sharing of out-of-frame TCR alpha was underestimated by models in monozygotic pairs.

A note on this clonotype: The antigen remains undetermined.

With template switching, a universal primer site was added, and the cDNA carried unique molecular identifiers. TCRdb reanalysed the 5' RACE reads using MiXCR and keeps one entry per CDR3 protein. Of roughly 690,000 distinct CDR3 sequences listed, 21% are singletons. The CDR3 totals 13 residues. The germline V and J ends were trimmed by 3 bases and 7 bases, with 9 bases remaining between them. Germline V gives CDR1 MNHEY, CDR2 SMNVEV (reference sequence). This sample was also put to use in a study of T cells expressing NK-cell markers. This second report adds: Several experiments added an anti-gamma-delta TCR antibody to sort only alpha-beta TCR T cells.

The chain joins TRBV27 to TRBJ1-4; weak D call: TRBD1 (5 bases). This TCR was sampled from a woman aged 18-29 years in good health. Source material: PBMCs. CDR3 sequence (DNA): TGTGCCAGCAGTTTTATCGGGGGTGAAAAACTGTTTTTT. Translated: CASSFIGGEKLFF. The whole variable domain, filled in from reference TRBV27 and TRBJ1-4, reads EAQVTQNPRYLITVTGKKLTVTCSQNMNHEYMSWYRQDPGLGLRQIYYSMNVEVTDKGDVPEGYKVSRKEKRNFPLILESPSPNQTSLYFCASSFIGGEKLFFGSGTQLSVL.